This T cell receptor beta chain comes out of a study of persistence of HIV-infected CD4 T cells. Study in general: Blood samples, up to about 180 mL, came from multiple time points, except two leukapheresis donors sampled once. Points from the study as a whole: TCR oligoclonality correlated with proviral oligoclonality in the same sorted populations.

With respect to this clone: Its antigen is undetermined.

Cells were stimulated with CMV-infected fibroblast lysates at roughly 9.1 ug/mL. Responding CD4+ T cells were sorted by upregulation of both CD40 ligand and CD69. CD8+ T cells were removed from PBMCs prior to stimulation. This CDR3 is built from 14 residues. V was trimmed by 7 bases and J by 0 bases, leaving 13 bases between them. The V gene's germline CDR1 is MNHEY and CDR2 SVGAGI. Sequencing used immunoSEQ version 4 in survey mode. The method was immunoSEQ multiplex PCR; TCRdb's version includes in-frame clones alone and lacks a portion of them. Altogether some 20,000 clones are present, roughly 61% being singletons, with the ten largest covering about 8%.

The sequence was obtained from an adult woman with HIV who was CMV-seropositive. The source was CD4+ T cells sorted from PBMCs after 18-hour stimulation, collected from a patient who received antiretroviral therapy. This sequence joins TRBV6-5 and TRBJ2-7; D assignment may be TRBD1 or TRBD2 (6 bases each). In nucleotides, the CDR3 is TGTGCCAGCAAGGTTGGGGGGCCCTCCTACGAGCAGTACTTC. Translated, it gives CASKVGGPSYEQYF.